The clone carrying this T cell receptor beta chain has ten or more counts. Its cognate antigen is unknown. The record originates from a study of metastatic and nonmetastatic thyroid tumors. Study information: Both malignant and benign thyroid patients supplied peripheral blood and tumor or nodule tissue samples, across which the repertoires of these patients were then compared.

Original methodology: What underpinned the distant-metastasis classifier for papillary thyroid cancer was the set of CDR3 differences across clinicopathological groups. TCRdb reprocessed the PCR reads via MiXCR. The V and J calls come from TCRdb's annotation, not from the publication. The table shows about 85,000 clones, with roughly 8.6% occurring only once. Prior to thyroid surgery, none of the patients had received any treatment. The CDR3 extends over 14 amino acids. CDR1 MNHNS and CDR2 SASEGT come from the germline V gene. Trimming pared 3 bases from V and 5 bases from J, leaving 14 bases between. General observations from the study: Malignant thyroid tumors reportedly exceeded benign nodules significantly in TCR beta diversity, with the difference appearing in blood and tumor.

V gene TRBV6-1 combines with J gene TRBJ2-7; D is possibly TRBD1 (6 bases). The TCR was taken from a female donor with papillary thyroid cancer or a benign thyroid nodule (not recorded which). Some clones in this sample may be carry-over from other donors' samples. The sample was blood. The CDR3 reads CASSERGHGNEQYF. CDR3 in DNA: TGTGCCAGCAGTGAGAGGGGACACGGGAACGAGCAGTACTTC.